The clone carrying this TCR beta chain was found many times. Its antigen is currently unknown. This CDR3 comprises 16 residues. Per germline, CDR1 SGHVS and CDR2 FQNEAQ. The ends were cut back, 1 base at V and 7 bases at J, with 17 bases in the middle. The data were obtained in a study of CD8 T cells in ankylosing spondylitis. Notes on the study in general: Several highly homologous variants made up a TCR beta motif, and this motif appeared characteristic of ankylosing spondylitis blood.

Generation of TCR beta libraries employed quantitative 5'-RACE incorporating molecular barcodes. TCRdb re-derived calls from the 5' RACE reads in MiXCR, one entry per CDR3 protein. This table holds 200,000 to 300,000 distinct CDR3 sequences, approximately 9% found once. The gene calls are TRBV7-8 and TRBJ2-1; unclear D gene. The sequence was obtained from a male donor with ankylosing spondylitis or in good health (not recorded which). The sequenced sample consisted of blood, either unsorted or a sorted T cell fraction (not recorded which). The CDR3 DNA is TGTGCCAGCAGCTTAGTTGAAGGGCCGGCAAGGAATGAGCAGTTCTTC. Protein: CASSLVEGPARNEQFF.